These 5 T cell receptor beta chains originate from one sample sequenced in a study of shared clonotypes between healthy human individuals. Method: immunoSEQ multiplex PCR; TCRdb's copy keeps in-frame clones and lacks some. The sample includes around 690,000 clones, 90% seen only once; the top ten take 34%. Sequences were obtained from memory CD8+ T cells from PBMCs. As to subset: CD45RO+ cells pooled with CCR7-negative TemRA cells. All receptors derive from a man younger than 35 in good health. Some clones in this sample may be carry-over from other donors' samples.

CDR3 loop: CSVEGGNTEAFF. The DNA of the CDR3 is TGCAGCGTTGAGGGGGGGAACACTGAAGCTTTCTTT. The J gene is TRBJ1-1, the V gene TRBV29-1; TRBD1 is a possible D gene (5 bases). V was trimmed by 3 bases and J by 1 base, leaving 6 bases between them. The CDR3 runs 12 residues. Germline CDR1 SQVTM, CDR2 ANQGSEA.

This clone was observed a few times. The V gene is TRBV7-8, the J gene TRBJ1-1, with D perhaps TRBD1 (5 bases). The germline CDR1 and CDR2 sequences are SGHVS and FQNEAQ. This CDR3 comprises 15 residues. V was shortened by 0 bases and J by 1 base, with 9 bases between the two germline ends. In nucleotides, the CDR3 is TGTGCCAGCAGCTTAGCGGGGGTGTCGAACACTGAAGCTTTCTTT. It encodes CASSLAGVSNTEAFF.

The rearrangement uses TRBV14 and TRBJ2-5; D gene ambiguous. The ends were cut back, 1 base at V and 9 bases at J, with 18 bases in the middle. Germline V gene sequence: CDR1 SGHDN, CDR2 FVKESK. The CDR3 length is 15 residues. Here the CDR3 DNA reads TGTGCCAGCAGCCAAGGGGTCAGACAAGAGATGGCCCAGTACTTC. Amino acids: CASSQGVRQEMAQYF.

The rearrangement uses TRBV19 and TRBJ1-5; D call uncertain. The V end was cut by 7 bases, the J end by 1 base, with 8 bases between. Germline values: CDR1 LNHDA, CDR2 SQIVND (reference sequence). The CDR3 runs to 13 residues. The CDR3 DNA follows: TGTGCCAGTACGTCCGGGAGCAATCAGCCCCAGCATTTT. Translation gives CASTSGSNQPQHF. Based on the CDR3 plus reference TRBV19 and TRBJ1-5, the full variable domain is DGGITQSPKYLFRKEGQNVTLSCEQNLNHDAMYWYRQDPGQGLRLIYYSQIVNDFQKGDIAEGYSVSREKKESFPLTVTSAQKNPTAFYLCASTSGSNQPQHFGDGTRLSIL.

The chain has TRBV19 and TRBJ2-1; D is unclear. V lost 1 base and J lost 6, with 7 bases in between. The CDR3 is 13 amino acids. The germline gives CDR1 LNHDA, CDR2 SQIVND (reference sequence). As DNA, the CDR3 is TGTGCCAGTAGTATAGCCAAAATCAATGAGCAGTTCTTC. It codes for CASSIAKINEQFF.